The sequence of this T cell receptor (beta chain) was determined in a study of cytomegalovirus exposure and HLA in healthy donors. Broader study findings: A classifier reportedly called cytomegalovirus status with high sensitivity and specificity.

Amplification used 60 Vbeta primers and 13 Jbeta primers. Assay: immunoSEQ multiplex PCR; the TCRdb copy retains only in-frame clones and omits some. The sample has approximately 110,000 clones; 65% to 85% are singletons. Turning to this clone: Its cognate antigen is unknown.

V was pared by 5 bases and J by 12 bases, with 5 bases of the junction left unmatched. CDR1 is MGHDK and CDR2 is SYGVNS in the germline V gene. The CDR3 sequence is 13 residues long. Sequenced input: PBMCs. The chain couples TRBV25-1 to TRBJ2-7; 15 positions match TRBD2. The TCR originated in a woman aged 18-30 years in good health and CMV-seronegative. The CDR3 DNA follows: TGTGCCAGCAGTAAGGGACTAGCGGGAGGACGGTACTTC. Protein: CASSKGLAGGRYF.